This T cell receptor beta chain was found in a study of T cell changes during pregnancy in multiple sclerosis. Assay used: immunoSEQ multiplex PCR; TCRdb lists only in-frame clones, some missing. The sample consists of approximately 89,000 clones, about 94% of them appearing once. CDR1 SGHNT and CDR2 YYREEE come from the germline V gene (reference sequence). Trimming pared 5 bases from V and 1 base from J, leaving 6 bases between. The CDR3 is made up of 12 amino acids. The J gene is TRBJ2-5, the V gene TRBV5-4; the D gene is possibly TRBD2 (5 bases). This TCR derives from a female donor with multiple sclerosis, enrolled in a pregnancy study. This material consisted of peripheral blood, taken in the third trimester of pregnancy. The CDR3 region is CASRDFQETQYF. CDR3 coding DNA: TGTGCCAGCAGGGACTTCCAAGAGACCCAGTACTTC.